The next 13 T cell receptor beta chains were all read from a single sample in a study of T cell repertoires in cytomegalovirus infection (dated by TCRdb to the late 2010s). According to the study, the label for this sample's treatment or condition signals: in vitro stimulation with specific CMV peptide epitopes to enrich CMV-specific T cells. The data were produced on an Illumina HiSeq 1500. TCRdb reworked the public reads: Q25 trimming with fastp, MiXCR clone assembly, productive beta chains retained. Each CDR3 protein gets just one entry, which takes the most common genes and DNA from the rows behind it. The sample table records 680,000 or so distinct CDR3 sequences; roughly 33% of these occur just once. The top ten clonotypes cover 15% to 20% of the sample. These receptors are not linked to any known antigen. Specimen: cultured PBMCs, collected from culture after CMV antigen stimulation. The origin of the receptors is a human donor in good health (CMV status not recorded). Some clones in this sample may be carry-over from other donors' samples.

This chain uses TRBV29-1 with TRBJ2-1, with D possibly being TRBD2 (5 bases). V lost 7 bases to trimming and J lost 3 bases, with 10 bases between them. This CDR3 spans 12 amino acids. Germline assignment: CDR1 SQVTM and CDR2 ANQGSEA. CDR3 protein: CSAAGNYNEQFF. The CDR3 DNA follows: TGCAGCGCCGCCGGGAACTACAATGAGCAGTTCTTC.

A few counts support this clonotype. The V gene is TRBV11-2, the J gene TRBJ2-3, with 8 nucleotides matching TRBD2. This CDR3 is built from 17 residues. Unmatched junction bases numbered 8, after V lost 1 base and J lost 2 bases. The germline CDR1 and CDR2 sequences are SGHAT and FQNNGV. Written as DNA, the CDR3 is TGTGCCAGCAGCTTAGTTCGGCGCGGGGGGAACACAGATACGCAGTATTTT. This encodes CASSLVRRGGNTDTQYF.

V is TRBV4-1 and J is TRBJ2-6; 7 bases align to TRBD1. CDR1 MGHRA and CDR2 YSYEKL come from the germline V gene. The ends lost 0 bases at V and 0 bases at J; junction bases unmatched: 8. This CDR3 contains 19 residues. CDR3: CASSQDPGTAFSGANVLTF. For the CDR3, the DNA is TGCGCCAGCAGCCAAGACCCGGGGACAGCATTCTCTGGGGCCAACGTCCTGACTTTC.

This clonotype has a count of ten or more. The chain employs TRBV9 and TRBJ2-5; D is perhaps TRBD1 (5 bases). The CDR3 runs to 13 residues. CDR1 is SGDLS, CDR2 YYNGEE, per germline. V lost 5 bases to trimming and J lost 5 bases, with 13 bases between them. CDR3: CASSVGPGETQYF. DNA for the CDR3: TGTGCCAGCAGTGTGGGGCCCGGGGAGACCCAGTACTTC.

A remark on this clonotype: The conserved phenylalanine or tryptophan is not found at the CDR3 terminus, so this likely reflects a read error. The genes are TRBV10-3 and TRBJ1-5; the D gene is possibly TRBD1 (6 bases). This CDR3 contains 13 residues. Trimming removed 6 bases from V and 5 bases from J, with 11 bases in between. From germline, CDR1 is ENHRY and CDR2 SYGVKD. CDR3 protein: CAISPGEYQPQHY. The CDR3 nucleotides are TGTGCCATCAGCCCAGGGGAATATCAGCCCCAGCATTAT.

The gene calls are TRBV5-1 and TRBJ2-5; 8 positions agree with TRBD1. The ends lost 5 bases at V and 2 bases at J; junction bases unmatched: 11. Looked up from germline, CDR1 is SGHRS and CDR2 is YFSETQ. The CDR3 covers 16 residues. CDR3 loop: CASRKSQTGEQETQYF. The CDR3, as DNA: TGCGCCAGCAGGAAAAGCCAGACAGGGGAGCAAGAGACCCAGTACTTC.

The sample holds many counts of this clonotype. CDR3 loop: CASSLNPDPVWAFF. As DNA, the CDR3 is TGTGCCAGCAGCTTAAACCCCGACCCCGTCTGGGCTTTCTTT. The chain links TRBV7-2 to TRBJ1-1; unclear D gene. Germline V gene data show CDR1 as SGHTA and CDR2 as FQGNSA. The CDR3 length is 14 residues. V was shortened by 2 bases and J by 11 bases, with 18 bases between the two germline ends.

This clonotype was observed a handful of times. The chain is built from TRBV28 and TRBJ1-1; no definite D call. The ends were cut back, 1 base at V and 5 bases at J, with 8 bases in the middle. The CDR3 has 13 amino acids. Germline values: CDR1 MDHEN, CDR2 SYDVKM. Here the CDR3 DNA reads TGTGCCAGCAGTTTATTCCTTTTGACTGAAGCTTTCTTT. Translating it yields CASSLFLLTEAFF.

Of note for this clonotype: This clone may be a read error of a much larger clone one base away. V usage is TRBV7-2 and J usage is TRBJ1-1; no definite D call. With 4 bases removed from V and 6 bases from J, the gap between germline ends came to 18 bases. Per the germline V gene, CDR1 is SGHTA and CDR2 is FQGNSA. The CDR3 runs to 15 residues. This chain's CDR3 is CASSSGFGVNAEAFF. The CDR3 coding sequence is TGTGCCAGCAGCTCGGGTTTTGGGGTTAACGCTGAAGCTTTCTTT.

This clonotype has more than one count but fewer than ten. The chain is built from TRBV7-2 and TRBJ1-5; D remains unclear. V was cut by 5 bases and J by 3 bases, with 14 bases left in between. CDR1 and CDR2 from the germline V gene are SGHTA and FQGNSA. This CDR3 is 15 amino acids long. The CDR3: CASSRVWVDNQPQHF. CDR3 bases: TGTGCCAGCAGCCGAGTTTGGGTGGACAATCAGCCCCAGCATTTT.

Here the CDR3 reads CAINTGGPTEAFF. Written as DNA, the CDR3 is TGTGCCATAAACACAGGGGGCCCGACTGAAGCTTTCTTT. This chain connects TRBV6-1 to TRBJ1-1; the match to TRBD1 covers 9 bases. The CDR3 totals 13 residues. The germline V gene encodes CDR1 MNHNS and CDR2 SASEGT. After removal of 10 bases from V and 5 bases from J, the junction contained 8 bases not matched to a gene.

The chain uses TRBV20-1 and TRBJ2-1; 7 nucleotides agree with TRBD1. With V trimmed by 5 bases and J by 4 bases, 8 bases remained unmatched. The CDR3 is 14 residues long. From germline, CDR1 is DFQATT and CDR2 SNEGSKA (reference sequence). Written as DNA, the CDR3 is TGCAGTGCTGTGGACAGGAGAATATACAATGAGCAGTTCTTC. This codes for CSAVDRRIYNEQFF.

The chain combines TRBV6-2 or TRBV6-3 with TRBJ2-7; D call uncertain. Trimming cost V 4 bases and J 3 bases, with 13 bases left between them. This CDR3 region has 14 residues. Germline lookup yields CDR1 MNHEY and CDR2 SVGEGT. The CDR3 nucleotides read TGTGCCAGCAGTTCGCCCCGGCGGAACTACGAGCAGTACTTC. Its protein product is CASSSPRRNYEQYF.